These T cell receptor beta chains were read from a single sample in a study of blood T cell repertoires in COVID-19. Clones were sequenced by immunoSEQ multiplex PCR, and TCRdb holds only the in-frame ones, with some missing. The sample has more than 95,000 clones, roughly 87% seen once. Sequencing was done on a sample of peripheral blood. Receptors originate from a man aged 50 or older in a cohort sampled during active COVID-19. Both conserved end residues are part of each CDR3. Each record gives: V gene, clone size, D gene, J gene, CDR3 protein, CDR3 DNA. The D gene is left open where the match is weak. The listing skips clone size in some rows; elsewhere it reads once, few, many or a size class.

V gene: TRBV5-4; clone size: .; D gene: TRBD1; J gene: TRBJ1-4; CDR3 protein: CASSLAAGGINEKLFF; CDR3 DNA: TGTGCCAGCAGCTTGGCCGCAGGGGGGATTAATGAAAAACTGTTTTTT
V gene: TRBV10-3; clone size: .; D gene: TRBD2; J gene: TRBJ2-5; CDR3 protein: CAIRKEGGETQYF; CDR3 DNA: TGTGCCATCAGGAAAGAGGGAGGGGAGACCCAGTACTTC
V gene: TRBV10-3; clone size: .; D gene: TRBD1; J gene: TRBJ1-5; CDR3 protein: CAISGQGNQPQHF; CDR3 DNA: TGTGCCATCAGTGGACAGGGTAATCAGCCCCAGCATTTT
V gene: TRBV7-8; clone size: .; D gene: TRBD1; J gene: TRBJ2-2; CDR3 protein: CASSRDRNTGELFF; CDR3 DNA: TGTGCCAGCAGTCGGGACAGGAACACCGGGGAGCTGTTTTTT
V gene: TRBV4-2; clone size: few; D gene: TRBD1; J gene: TRBJ2-7; CDR3 protein: CASSPVGQGQGYEQYF; CDR3 DNA: TGTGCCAGCAGCCCGGTCGGACAGGGGCAAGGCTACGAGCAGTACTTC
V gene: TRBV29-1; clone size: .; D gene: TRBD2; J gene: TRBJ2-1; CDR3 protein: CSVEGTSGGPGDEQFF; CDR3 DNA: TGCAGCGTTGAAGGGACTAGCGGGGGGCCGGGGGATGAGCAGTTCTTC
V gene: TRBV7-8; clone size: .; D gene: TRBD1; J gene: TRBJ1-3; CDR3 protein: CASSLFRDRTGGNTIYF; CDR3 DNA: TGTGCCAGCAGCTTATTTCGGGACAGGACAGGAGGAAACACCATATATTTT
V gene: TRBV10-3; clone size: .; D gene: TRBD1; J gene: TRBJ2-3; CDR3 protein: CAIRPGQGTDTQYF; CDR3 DNA: TGTGCCATCAGGCCGGGACAGGGGACAGATACGCAGTATTTT
V gene: TRBV11-2; clone size: .; D gene: TRBD2; J gene: TRBJ2-1; CDR3 protein: CASSLGLAGAKEQFF; CDR3 DNA: TGTGCCAGCAGCTTAGGACTAGCGGGGGCAAAGGAGCAGTTCTTC
V gene: TRBV6-5; clone size: .; D gene: .; J gene: TRBJ2-5; CDR3 protein: CASRSGFQETQYF; CDR3 DNA: TGTGCCAGCAGATCAGGGTTCCAAGAGACCCAGTACTTC
V gene: TRBV7-9; clone size: .; D gene: .; J gene: TRBJ1-1; CDR3 protein: CASSERGVNTEAFF; CDR3 DNA: TGTGCCAGCAGCGAAAGGGGTGTGAACACTGAAGCTTTCTTT
V gene: TRBV6-5; clone size: .; D gene: TRBD1; J gene: TRBJ2-1; CDR3 protein: CASRDRVMNEQFF; CDR3 DNA: TGTGCCTCGAGGGACAGGGTAATGAATGAGCAGTTCTTC
V gene: TRBV2; clone size: once; D gene: .; J gene: TRBJ1-2; CDR3 protein: CASSFRFDYGYTF; CDR3 DNA: TGTGCCAGCAGTTTCCGGTTCGACTATGGCTACACCTTC
V gene: TRBV7-9; clone size: .; D gene: TRBD2; J gene: TRBJ2-1; CDR3 protein: CASSFGTSGGADEQFF; CDR3 DNA: TGTGCCAGCAGCTTCGGGACTAGCGGGGGGGCGGATGAGCAGTTCTTC
V gene: TRBV7-6; clone size: .; D gene: TRBD1; J gene: TRBJ2-2; CDR3 protein: CASSPTGTGITGELFF; CDR3 DNA: TGTGCCAGCAGCCCCACCGGGACAGGGATCACCGGGGAGCTGTTTTTT
V gene: TRBV10-2; clone size: .; D gene: TRBD1; J gene: TRBJ1-2; CDR3 protein: CASRTRGQGVRGYTF; CDR3 DNA: TGCGCCAGCAGGACAAGGGGACAGGGAGTTCGGGGCTACACCTTC
V gene: TRBV3-1/TRBV3-2; clone size: .; D gene: TRBD1; J gene: TRBJ1-4; CDR3 protein: CASSWTGQANEKLFF; CDR3 DNA: TGTGCCAGCAGCTGGACAGGGCAGGCTAATGAAAAACTGTTTTTT
V gene: TRBV18; clone size: .; D gene: TRBD1; J gene: TRBJ1-1; CDR3 protein: CASSRDSLAIEAFF; CDR3 DNA: TGTGCCAGCTCTAGGGACAGTTTAGCCATTGAAGCTTTCTTT
V gene: TRBV9; clone size: .; D gene: .; J gene: TRBJ1-4; CDR3 protein: CASSVGQATREKLFF; CDR3 DNA: TGTGCCAGCAGCGTAGGACAGGCCACTAGGGAAAAACTGTTTTTT